This T cell receptor (beta chain) was obtained from a study of T-cell memory formation after mild COVID-19. Findings and caveats of the study: Later expanders leaned toward CD4+, whereas clones contracting from day 15 to 85 were balanced CD4/CD8.

MiXCR, applied by TCRdb to the 5' RACE reads, yields one record per CDR3 protein. The sample has some 160,000 distinct CDR3 sequences, about an eighth seen once. This clonotype was observed a few times. The antigen is undetermined. Trimming cost V 4 bases and J 3 bases, with 21 bases left between them. Germline-derived CDR1 and CDR2 are SGDLS and YYNGEE. CDR3 length: 17 amino acids. V is TRBV9 and J is TRBJ2-3; possibly TRBD2 for D (7 bases). This receptor was obtained from a man aged 18 to 30 who had mild COVID-19 (a few samples of this study predate the infection). Cell type and time point are not known. The specimen sequenced was PBMCs or a T cell subset sorted from them (not recorded which). The DNA of the CDR3 is TGTGCCAGCAGCCCCAGCCCCGGGGGGCTTGGGACAGATACGCAGTATTTT. The encoded protein is CASSPSPGGLGTDTQYF.